This TCR beta chain is from a study of T cell responses to AZD1222 COVID-19 vaccine. Sequencing was performed with immunoSEQ multiplex PCR; in TCRdb, only in-frame clones are kept and a portion is missing. Of about 160,000 clones in the sample, around 94% were seen once. The CDR3 runs to 14 residues. Between the trimmed V and J ends, which lost 2 bases and 5 bases, there was a span of 12 bases. Germline assignment: CDR1 GTSNPN and CDR2 SVGIG (reference sequence). The source of this sequence is an adult in good health. The chain combines TRBV30 with TRBJ1-4; D ambiguous. The material sequenced was peripheral blood, taken on day 0 of AZD1222 vaccination. CDR3 in DNA: TGTGCCTGGAGTCGGAACAAGGGAAATGAAAAACTGTTTTTT. Amino acid sequence: CAWSRNKGNEKLFF.